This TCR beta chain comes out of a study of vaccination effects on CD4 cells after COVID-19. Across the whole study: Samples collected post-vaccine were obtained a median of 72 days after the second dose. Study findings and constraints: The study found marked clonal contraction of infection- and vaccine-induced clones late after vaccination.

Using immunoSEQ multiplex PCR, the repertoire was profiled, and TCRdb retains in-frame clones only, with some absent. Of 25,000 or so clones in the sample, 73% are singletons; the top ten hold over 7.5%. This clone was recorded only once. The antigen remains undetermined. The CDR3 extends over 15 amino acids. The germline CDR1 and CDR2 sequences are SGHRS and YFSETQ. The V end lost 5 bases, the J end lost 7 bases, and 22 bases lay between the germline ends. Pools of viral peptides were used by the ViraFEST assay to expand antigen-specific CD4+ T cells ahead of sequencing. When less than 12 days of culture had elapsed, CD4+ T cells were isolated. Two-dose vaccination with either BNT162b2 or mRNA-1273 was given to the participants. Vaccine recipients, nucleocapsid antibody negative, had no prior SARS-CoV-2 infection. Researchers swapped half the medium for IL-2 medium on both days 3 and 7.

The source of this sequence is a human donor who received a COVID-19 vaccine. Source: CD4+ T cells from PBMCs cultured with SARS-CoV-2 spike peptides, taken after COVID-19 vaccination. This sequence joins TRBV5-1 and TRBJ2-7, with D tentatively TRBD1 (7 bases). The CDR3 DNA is TGCGCCAGCAGTGATCAGGGGGGAGAGAGAGAAGAGCAGTACTTC. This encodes CASSDQGGEREEQYF.